The TCR beta chain under discussion was sequenced for a study of control samples from healthy donors and cancer patients. Some clones are missing from TCRdb's copy, which holds only in-frame ones; the method was immunoSEQ multiplex PCR. The sample has 130,000 or so clones; around 92% are singletons. The clonotype was recovered from a man aged 45-65 years with head and neck cancer. Sequenced input: PBMCs.

As DNA, the CDR3 is TGTGCCAGTAGTTCCGGGACTAGCGGGACCTACGAGCAGTACTTC. Residues: CASSSGTSGTYEQYF. The chain recombines TRBV19 with TRBJ2-7, with 13 bases that match TRBD2. CDR3 length: 15 amino acids. CDR1 LNHDA and CDR2 SQIVND come from the germline V gene (reference sequence). Trimming removed 5 bases from V and 2 bases from J; junction bases left unmatched: 3.